Below, 21 T cell receptor beta chains from the same sample are listed, as sequenced in a study of CD8 T cells in ankylosing spondylitis (TCRdb year 2017). Library preparation was by 5' RACE. TCRdb names Illumina HiSeq 2500 as the instrument used. TCRdb trimmed the raw reads at Q25, called clones with MiXCR and kept productive beta chains. Identical CDR3 proteins give one entry, which carries the most common genes and DNA. For this sample there are around 140,000 distinct CDR3 sequences; 9.5% to 12% appear just once. The ten largest clonotypes hold over 4% of the sample. Sample: blood, either unsorted or a sorted T cell fraction (not recorded which). All receptors come from a female donor with ankylosing spondylitis or in good health (not recorded which).

This clonotype was picked up a small number of times. The chain couples TRBV20-1 to TRBJ2-3; D is uncertain. Deletions cut 0 bases from V and 1 base from J, with 17 bases between. CDR1 and CDR2 (germline): DFQATT, SNEGSKA (reference sequence). There are 17 residues in the CDR3. CDR3 amino acids: CSARDSSYSVRTDTQYF. CDR3 in DNA: TGCAGTGCTAGAGATTCCTCCTATTCGGTCCGCACAGATACGCAGTATTTT.

This clonotype has at least ten counts. This chain uses TRBV29-1 with TRBJ1-1; D gene uncertain. The V end was cut by 4 bases, the J end by 0 bases, with 12 bases between. Germline values: CDR1 SQVTM, CDR2 ANQGSEA. The CDR3 has 14 residues. The CDR3 nucleotides are TGCAGCGTTGGCAGAAGGACGGTGAACACTGAAGCTTTCTTT. Translating it yields CSVGRRTVNTEAFF. Full variable domain (remainder filled in from reference TRBV29-1 and TRBJ1-1): SAVISQKPSRDICQRGTSLTIQCQVDSQVTMMFWYRQQPGQSLTLIATANQGSEATYESGFVIDKFPISRPNLTFSTLTVSNMSPEDSSIYLCSVGRRTVNTEAFFGQGTRLTVV.

At least ten counts were recorded for this clonotype. The J gene is TRBJ2-2, the V gene TRBV7-9; TRBD2 is a possible D gene (6 bases). The germline V gene has CDR1 SEHNR and CDR2 FQNEAQ (reference sequence). The CDR3 contains 15 residues. V lost 4 bases and J lost 6, with 15 bases in between. The CDR3 DNA sequence: TGTGCCAGCAGCTCCCCGGACAAGCGGGCCGGGGAGCTGTTTTTT. Its translation is CASSSPDKRAGELFF.

This clonotype was seen a handful of times. The chain combines TRBV7-3 with TRBJ1-5; D not certain. CDR3 size: 14 residues. The germline V and J ends were trimmed by 4 bases and 2 bases, with 9 bases remaining between them. The germline CDR1 and CDR2 sequences are SGHTA and FQGTGA. CDR3 DNA sequence: TGTGCCAGCAGCTCCGGAGGTGGCAATCAGCCCCAGCATTTT. Translating gives CASSSGGGNQPQHF.

This clonotype has a count of ten or more. CDR3 in amino acids: CASSSEKGYEQYF. CDR3 nucleotide sequence: TGTGCCAGCAGTTCCGAGAAGGGCTACGAGCAGTACTTC. The V call is TRBV28, the J call TRBJ2-7; D uncertain. V lost 4 bases and J lost 3, with 10 bases in between. The CDR3 covers 13 residues. Germline CDR1 reads MDHEN; CDR2 reads SYDVKM.

Many counts were recorded for this clonotype. The V call is TRBV12-3 or TRBV12-4, the J call TRBJ2-2; 8 nucleotides align to TRBD2. The CDR3 loop spans 16 amino acids. The junction had 8 bases not matched to a gene; V was cut back by 5 bases and J by 3 bases. The DNA of the CDR3 is TGTGCCAGCAGTCTTGCCGGGACTAGTTACACCGGGGAGCTGTTTTTT. This translates into CASSLAGTSYTGELFF.

This clonotype was seen repeatedly, ten times or more. V and J are TRBV29-1 and TRBJ2-7; no firm D call. CDR3 length: 15 residues. CDR1 SQVTM and CDR2 ANQGSEA come from the germline V gene. The V end was cut by 4 bases, the J end by 4 bases, with 20 bases between. This CDR3 is CSVVCWEITLYEQYF. DNA for the CDR3: TGCAGCGTTGTGTGCTGGGAAATCACGCTTTACGAGCAGTACTTC.

Ten or more counts support this clonotype. A read error may produce the germline difference seen at one junction end. This rearrangement joins TRBV5-1 to TRBJ2-3; D is uncertain. Germline lookup yields CDR1 SGHRS and CDR2 YFSETQ. The CDR3 has 12 residues. The CDR3 loop reads CASSFFTDTQYF. Written as DNA, the CDR3 is TGTGCCAGCAGCTTTTTCACAGATACGCAGTATTTT.

This clonotype appeared many times. V and J are TRBV14 and TRBJ1-6, with 7 bases lining up with TRBD1. The germline CDR1 and CDR2 sequences are SGHDN and FVKESK. The CDR3 contains 14 residues. V was clipped by 4 bases and J by 5 bases; unmatched bases: 2. CDR3: CASSRQGNNSPLHF. The CDR3 DNA reads TGTGCCAGCAGCCGACAGGGAAATAATTCACCCCTCCACTTT.

This clonotype occurred many times. The chain recombines TRBV10-3 with TRBJ1-2, with D uncertain. Germline CDR1 is ENHRY and CDR2 is SYGVKD. Between the trimmed V and J ends, which lost 7 bases and 6 bases, there was a span of 12 bases. The CDR3 runs to 12 residues. This CDR3 reads CAIKPLSNGYTF. CDR3 nucleotides: TGTGCCATCAAGCCTCTCTCGAATGGCTACACCTTC.

This clonotype was observed many times. The V gene is TRBV19, the J gene TRBJ1-1; D might be TRBD1 (6 bases). The length of the CDR3 is 15 residues. The germline CDR1 and CDR2 sequences are LNHDA and SQIVND (reference sequence). V lost 3 bases and J 7 bases, leaving 18 bases between the germline ends. The CDR3 is CASSIYRGGGNEAFF. In DNA, the CDR3 is TGTGCCAGTAGTATTTATAGAGGAGGGGGTAATGAAGCTTTCTTT.

The chain combines TRBV6-1 with TRBJ2-7; D may be TRBD1 (5 bases). Germline CDR1 and CDR2: MNHNS and SASEGT. V was trimmed by 7 bases and J by 3 bases, leaving 16 bases between them. The CDR3 sequence is 14 residues long. CDR3 nucleotides: TGTGCCAGCACCCTGGGGCAAGTTGACTACGAGCAGTACTTC. This translates into CASTLGQVDYEQYF.

This clonotype was counted ten times or more. The J gene is TRBJ1-1, the V gene TRBV20-1, with a possible D match to TRBD1 (5 bases). The CDR3 loop spans 11 amino acids. V lost 7 bases and J 0 bases, leaving 6 bases between the germline ends. Per the germline V gene, CDR1 is DFQATT and CDR2 is SNEGSKA (reference sequence). CDR3 amino acids: CSGGMNTEAFF. The DNA for the CDR3 is TGCAGTGGGGGGATGAACACTGAAGCTTTCTTT.

This clonotype was picked up many times. The chain is built from TRBV29-1 and TRBJ1-2; 8 bases are shared with TRBD1. The germline CDR1 and CDR2 sequences are SQVTM and ANQGSEA. V lost 6 bases to trimming and J lost 2 bases; unmatched junction nucleotides: 5. This CDR3 is built from 13 residues. CDR3 sequence reads: CSVGDRTNYGYTF. Written as DNA, the CDR3 is TGCAGCGTGGGGGACAGGACCAACTATGGCTACACCTTC.

This clonotype was recorded at least ten times. Here the CDR3 reads CASSITNEEAERYYGYTF. The DNA for the CDR3 is TGCGCCAGCAGCATAACAAACGAGGAGGCGGAGAGATACTATGGCTACACCTTC. The chain uses TRBV5-1 and TRBJ1-2; D is uncertain. CDR1 and CDR2 from the germline V gene are SGHRS and YFSETQ. Trimming pared 4 bases from V and 3 bases from J, leaving 25 bases between. There are 18 residues in the CDR3.

This clonotype came up many times. V and J are TRBV30 and TRBJ1-1; TRBD1 might be the D (5 bases). CDR3 size: 13 residues. The V gene lost 2 bases and the J gene lost 3 bases, with 10 bases spanning the gap. CDR1 and CDR2 (germline): GTSNPN, SVGIG (reference sequence). CDR3 bases: TGTGCCTGGAGTAGACAGAGGGACACTGAAGCTTTCTTT. The encoded protein is CAWSRQRDTEAFF.

As concerns this clonotype: This may be a read error: a much more frequent sequence differs by one nucleotide. The rearrangement links TRBV12-3 or TRBV12-4 to TRBJ1-5; D gene ambiguous. The CDR3 has 14 amino acids. With 5 bases removed from V and 5 bases from J, the gap between germline ends came to 13 bases. CDR3 coding DNA: TGTGCCAGCAGTACGAGGGCCAGCCATCAGCCCCAGCATTTT. Translation gives CASSTRASHQPQHF.

Comment on this clonotype: This may arise from a read error, as a much more abundant clone is one base away. The V and J genes are TRBV20-1 and TRBJ2-5, with D perhaps TRBD1 (5 bases). The CDR3 covers 13 residues. CDR1 and CDR2 from the germline V gene are DFQATT and SNEGSKA (reference sequence). The germline V and J ends were trimmed by 7 bases and 3 bases, with 15 bases remaining between them. CDR3 coding DNA: TGCAGTGTTCACGCGGACACCGAAGAGACCCAGTACTTC. Residues: CSVHADTEETQYF.

This clonotype has a count of ten or more. The chain carries TRBV5-1 and TRBJ1-4, with D maybe TRBD1 (6 bases). The CDR3 is 15 residues long. The germline V gene has CDR1 SGHRS and CDR2 YFSETQ. V was pared by 4 bases and J by 0 bases, with 10 bases between. The CDR3 here is CASSRTAATNEKLFF. CDR3 DNA: TGCGCCAGCAGCAGGACAGCTGCAACTAATGAAAAACTGTTTTTT.

The chain has TRBV15 and TRBJ2-1; TRBD2 matches 11 bases. The CDR3 sequence is 15 residues long. Losses at the gene ends were 4 bases for V and 6 bases for J; bases not matched to a gene: 5. Germline lookup yields CDR1 LNHNV and CDR2 YYDKDF (reference sequence). As DNA, the CDR3 is TGTGCCACCAGCACCCCGACTAGCGGGATCAATGAGCAGTTCTTC. Its translation: CATSTPTSGINEQFF.

The sample holds many counts of this clonotype. The rearrangement uses TRBV5-1 and TRBJ1-6; TRBD1 aligns across 7 bases. The CDR3 has 14 residues. Germline V gives CDR1 SGHRS, CDR2 YFSETQ. V lost 4 bases, J lost 7 bases, and 5 bases stayed unmatched. The CDR3 sequence: CASSVGTENSPLHF. In DNA, the CDR3 is TGCGCCAGCAGCGTCGGGACAGAGAATTCACCCCTCCACTTT.